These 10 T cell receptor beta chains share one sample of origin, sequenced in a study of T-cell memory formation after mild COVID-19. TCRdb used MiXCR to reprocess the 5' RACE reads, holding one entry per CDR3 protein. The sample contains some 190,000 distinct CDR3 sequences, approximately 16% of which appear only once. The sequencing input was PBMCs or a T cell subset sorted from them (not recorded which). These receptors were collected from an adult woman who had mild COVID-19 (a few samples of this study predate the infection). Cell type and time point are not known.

The chain's CDR3 is CASSPREVGTEAFF. The CDR3 coding sequence is TGCGCCAGCAGCCCCCGGGAGGTAGGGACTGAAGCTTTCTTT. The chain has TRBV5-1 and TRBJ1-1, with D uncertain. V gave up 4 bases and J gave up 5 bases, with 15 bases separating them. The CDR3 covers 14 residues. Germline V lookup: CDR1 SGHRS, CDR2 YFSETQ.

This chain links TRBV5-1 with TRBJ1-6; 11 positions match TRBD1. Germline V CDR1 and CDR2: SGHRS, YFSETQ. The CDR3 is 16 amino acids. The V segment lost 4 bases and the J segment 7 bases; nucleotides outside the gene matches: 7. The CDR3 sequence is CASSLVDRGRNSPLHF. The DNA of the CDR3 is TGCGCCAGCAGCCTGGTGGACAGGGGGCGAAATTCACCCCTCCACTTT.

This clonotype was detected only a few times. DNA for the CDR3: TGTGCCAGCAGCCTAAGCGGGGGGTTGTACAATGAGCAGTTCTTC. This codes for CASSLSGGLYNEQFF. The rearrangement joins TRBV7-6 to TRBJ2-1, with 9 nucleotides matching TRBD2. Germline V gives CDR1 SGHVS, CDR2 FNYEAQ. This CDR3 is 15 amino acids long. The trim removed 5 bases at V and 4 bases at J, leaving 6 bases unmatched.

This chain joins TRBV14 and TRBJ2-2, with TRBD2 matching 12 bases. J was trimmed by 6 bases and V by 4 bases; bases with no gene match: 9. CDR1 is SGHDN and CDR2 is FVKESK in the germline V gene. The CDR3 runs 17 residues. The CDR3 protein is CASSLATSGRPPGELFF. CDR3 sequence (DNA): TGTGCCAGCAGCCTGGCAACTAGCGGGAGGCCGCCCGGGGAGCTGTTTTTT. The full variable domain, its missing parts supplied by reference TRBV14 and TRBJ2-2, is EAGVTQFPSHSVIEKGQTVTLRCDPISGHDNLYWYRRVMGKEIKFLLHFVKESKQDESGMPNNRFLAERTGGTYSTLKVQPAELEDSGVYFCASSLATSGRPPGELFFGEGSRLTVL.

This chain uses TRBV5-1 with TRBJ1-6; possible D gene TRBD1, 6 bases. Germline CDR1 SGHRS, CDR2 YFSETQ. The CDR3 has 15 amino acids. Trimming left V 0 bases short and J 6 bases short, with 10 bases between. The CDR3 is CASSLDRASNSPLHF. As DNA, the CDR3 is TGCGCCAGCAGCTTGGACAGGGCGAGTAATTCACCCCTCCACTTT.

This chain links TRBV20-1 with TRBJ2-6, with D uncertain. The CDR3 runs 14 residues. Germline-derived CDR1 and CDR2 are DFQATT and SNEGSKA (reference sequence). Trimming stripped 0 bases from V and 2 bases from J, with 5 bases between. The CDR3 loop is CSARDGTGANVLTF. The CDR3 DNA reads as TGCAGTGCTAGAGACGGTACTGGGGCCAACGTCCTGACTTTC.

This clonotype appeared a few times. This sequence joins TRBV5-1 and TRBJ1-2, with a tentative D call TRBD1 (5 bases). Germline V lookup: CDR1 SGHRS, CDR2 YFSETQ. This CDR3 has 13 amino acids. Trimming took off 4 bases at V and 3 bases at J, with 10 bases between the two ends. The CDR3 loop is CASSVGGYYGYTF. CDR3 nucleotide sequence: TGCGCCAGCAGCGTGGGGGGATACTATGGCTACACCTTC.

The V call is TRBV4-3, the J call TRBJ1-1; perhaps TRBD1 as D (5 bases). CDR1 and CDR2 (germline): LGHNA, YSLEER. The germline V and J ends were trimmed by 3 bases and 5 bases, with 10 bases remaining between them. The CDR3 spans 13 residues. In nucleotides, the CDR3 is TGCGCCAGCAGCCATCCCAGGGAAACTGAAGCTTTCTTT. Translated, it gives CASSHPRETEAFF.

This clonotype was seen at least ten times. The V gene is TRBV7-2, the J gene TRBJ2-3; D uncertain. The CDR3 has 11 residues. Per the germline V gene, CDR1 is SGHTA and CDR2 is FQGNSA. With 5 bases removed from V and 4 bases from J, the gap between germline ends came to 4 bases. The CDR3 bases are TGTGCCAGCAGCGCAGCAGATACGCAGTATTTT. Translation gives CASSAADTQYF.

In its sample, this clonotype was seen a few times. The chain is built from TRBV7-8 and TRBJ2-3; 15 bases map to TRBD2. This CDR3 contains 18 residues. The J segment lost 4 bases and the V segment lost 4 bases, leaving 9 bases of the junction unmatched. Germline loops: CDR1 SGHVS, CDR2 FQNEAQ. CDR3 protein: CASSYRTSGGARADTQYF. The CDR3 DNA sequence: TGTGCCAGCAGCTACCGGACTAGCGGGGGGGCCCGCGCAGATACGCAGTATTTT.